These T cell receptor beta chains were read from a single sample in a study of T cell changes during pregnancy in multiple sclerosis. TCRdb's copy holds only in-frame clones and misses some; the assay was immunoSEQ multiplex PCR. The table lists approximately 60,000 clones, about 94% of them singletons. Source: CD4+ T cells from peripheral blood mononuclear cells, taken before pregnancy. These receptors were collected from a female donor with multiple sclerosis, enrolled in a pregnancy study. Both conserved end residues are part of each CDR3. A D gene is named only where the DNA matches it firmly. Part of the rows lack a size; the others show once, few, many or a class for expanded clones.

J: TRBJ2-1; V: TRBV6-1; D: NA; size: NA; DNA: TGTGCCAGCAGTGAAGCCTTCTACAATGAGCAGTTCTTC; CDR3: CASSEAFYNEQFF
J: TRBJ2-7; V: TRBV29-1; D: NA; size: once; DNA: TGCAGCGTGTCTAGGGGGACGGGAGAGCAGTACTTC; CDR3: CSVSRGTGEQYF
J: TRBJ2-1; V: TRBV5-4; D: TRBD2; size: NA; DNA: TGTGCCAGCAGCCTCCGGACTAGCGGGAAATTGAATGAGCAGTTCTTC; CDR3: CASSLRTSGKLNEQFF
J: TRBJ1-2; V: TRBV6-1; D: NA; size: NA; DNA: TGTGCCAGCAGCCGCGGTGCGAACTATGGCTACACCTTC; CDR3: CASSRGANYGYTF
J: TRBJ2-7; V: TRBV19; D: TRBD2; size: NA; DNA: TGTGCCAGTAGTTTCAGCGGGAGGATGTCCGAGCAGTACTTC; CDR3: CASSFSGRMSEQYF
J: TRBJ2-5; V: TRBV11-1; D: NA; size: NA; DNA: TGTGCCAGCAGCCTGGGCAGGGAACAAGAGACCCAGTACTTC; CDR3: CASSLGREQETQYF
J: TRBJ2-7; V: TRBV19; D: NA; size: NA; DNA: TGTGCCAGTGCGGGAACTATGAAGCAGTACTTC; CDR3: CASAGTMKQYF
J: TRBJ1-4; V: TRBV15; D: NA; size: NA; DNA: TGTGCCACCAGCAGAGATGTAGGACAGACGAATGAAAAACTGTTTTTT; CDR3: CATSRDVGQTNEKLFF
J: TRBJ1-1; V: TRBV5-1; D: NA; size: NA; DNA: TGCGCCAGCAGCTTGTCCCAGGGGTCCAGGAAGAACACTGAAGCTTTCTTT; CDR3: CASSLSQGSRKNTEAFF
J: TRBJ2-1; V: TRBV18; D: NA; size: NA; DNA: TGTGCCAGCTCACCACGTGAGGGCAATGAGCAGTTCTTC; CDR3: CASSPREGNEQFF
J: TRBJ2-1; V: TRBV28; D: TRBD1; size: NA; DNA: TGTGCCAGCAGTTCCGTGGACAGGGGGCATGATGAGCAGTTCTTC; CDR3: CASSSVDRGHDEQFF
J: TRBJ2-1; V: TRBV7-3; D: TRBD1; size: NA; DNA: TGTGCCAGCAGCTCGACAGGGTTCAACAATGAGCAGTTCTTC; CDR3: CASSSTGFNNEQFF
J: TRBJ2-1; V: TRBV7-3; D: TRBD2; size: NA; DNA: TGTGCCAGCAGCTTAGTAGCGGGAGGCTCCTACAATGAGCAGTTCTTC; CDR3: CASSLVAGGSYNEQFF
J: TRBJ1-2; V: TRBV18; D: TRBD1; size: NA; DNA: TGTGCCAGCTCACCAGGGACAGGGGTCGTTGGCTACACCTTC; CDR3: CASSPGTGVVGYTF
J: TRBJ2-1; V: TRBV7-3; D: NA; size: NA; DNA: TGTGCCAGCAGCTTAATCCCTTCTGGCGGCAGCTCCTACAATGAGCAGTTCTTC; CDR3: CASSLIPSGGSSYNEQFF
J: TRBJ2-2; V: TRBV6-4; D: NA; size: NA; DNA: TGTGCCAGCAGGAGGGACACCGGGGAGCTGTTTTTT; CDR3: CASRRDTGELFF
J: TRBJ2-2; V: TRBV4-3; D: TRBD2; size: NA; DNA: TGCGCCAGCAGCCTAGCGGGAAGCACCGGGGAGCTGTTTTTT; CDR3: CASSLAGSTGELFF
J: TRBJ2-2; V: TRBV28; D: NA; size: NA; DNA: TGTGCCAGCAGTTTAGCTTTGGGACTCGTAAACACCGGGGAGCTGTTTTTT; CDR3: CASSLALGLVNTGELFF
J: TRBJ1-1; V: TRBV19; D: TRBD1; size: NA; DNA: TGTGCCAGTAGTACTCTACCCGGGACAGGGGCGGTCACTGAAGCTTTCTTT; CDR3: CASSTLPGTGAVTEAFF
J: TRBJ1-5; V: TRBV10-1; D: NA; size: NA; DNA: TGCGCCAGCAGTGAGTCAAGCACCACTAATCAGCCCCAGCATTTT; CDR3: CASSESSTTNQPQHF
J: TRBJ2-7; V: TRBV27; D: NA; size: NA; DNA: TGTGCCAGCAGTTTATTCCCTAGTCTCCTCTACGAGCAGTACTTC; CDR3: CASSLFPSLLYEQYF
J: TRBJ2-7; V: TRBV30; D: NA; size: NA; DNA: TGTGCCTGGAGCCCCGGACAGAACTACGAGCAGTACTTC; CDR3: CAWSPGQNYEQYF
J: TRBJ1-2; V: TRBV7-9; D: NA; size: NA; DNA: TGTGCCAGCAGCTTAGCGGCGGACTATGGCTACACCTTC; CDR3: CASSLAADYGYTF
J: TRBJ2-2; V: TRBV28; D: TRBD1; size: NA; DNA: TGTGCCAGCAGTTTCCGGCCCGGGACAGGGGCGAACACCGGGGAGCTGTTTTTT; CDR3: CASSFRPGTGANTGELFF
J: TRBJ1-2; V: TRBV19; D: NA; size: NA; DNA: TGTGCCAGTATCTCATTCGGAGCCCAGGGTGGCTACACCTTC; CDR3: CASISFGAQGGYTF
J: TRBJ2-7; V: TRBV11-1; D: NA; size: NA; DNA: TGTGCCAGCAGCTTAGTAACCTACGAGCAGTACTTC; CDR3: CASSLVTYEQYF
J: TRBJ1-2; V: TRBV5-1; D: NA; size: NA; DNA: TGCGCCAGCAGCTTGGGAATAGACGGGAACTATGGCTACACCTTC; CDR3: CASSLGIDGNYGYTF
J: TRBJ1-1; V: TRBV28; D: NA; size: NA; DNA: TGTGCCAGCAGTTTAGGGGGCCCAAACACTGAAGCTTTCTTT; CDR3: CASSLGGPNTEAFF
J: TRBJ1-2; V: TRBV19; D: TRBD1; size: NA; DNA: TGTGCCAGTAGTGTAACAGGGGGTCGGGACTATGGCTACACCTTC; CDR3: CASSVTGGRDYGYTF
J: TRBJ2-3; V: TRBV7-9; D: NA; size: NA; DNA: TGTGCCAGCAGCTTAGGGACAATGCCGCAGTATTTT; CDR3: CASSLGTMPQYF
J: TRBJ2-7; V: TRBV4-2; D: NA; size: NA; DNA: TGTGCCAGCAGCCAAGAGACAGTGAGAGTGCAGTACTTC; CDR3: CASSQETVRVQYF
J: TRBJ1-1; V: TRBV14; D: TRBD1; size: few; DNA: TGTGCCAGCAGCCCCCTGGACAGGGGGAGCACTGAAGCTTTCTTT; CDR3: CASSPLDRGSTEAFF
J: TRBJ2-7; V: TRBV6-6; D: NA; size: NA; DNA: TGTGCCAGCAGTTACTCGCCCAGCGTTCAAACCTACGAGCAGTACTTC; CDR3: CASSYSPSVQTYEQYF
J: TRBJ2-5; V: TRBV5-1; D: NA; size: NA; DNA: TGCGCCAGCAGCTTGGATGGGGGGATAGGGCTGTCAAGGACCCAGTACTTC; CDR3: CASSLDGGIGLSRTQYF
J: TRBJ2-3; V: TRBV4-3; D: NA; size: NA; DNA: TGCGCCAGCAGCCAAGTGCCGCGGACAAACACAGATACGCAGTATTTT; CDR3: CASSQVPRTNTDTQYF
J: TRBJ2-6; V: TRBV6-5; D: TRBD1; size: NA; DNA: TGTGCCAGCAGTACAGGGGGAACTGGGGCCAACGTCCTGACTTTC; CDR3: CASSTGGTGANVLTF
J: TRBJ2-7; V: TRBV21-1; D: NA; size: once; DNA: TGTGCCAGCATCCGACTAGCGGGTCCCTCCTACGAGCAGTACTTC; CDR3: CASIRLAGPSYEQYF
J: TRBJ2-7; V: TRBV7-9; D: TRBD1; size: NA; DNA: TGTGCCAGCAGCTTAGTAATAGGTGGGGGACAGGTCGAGCAGTACTTC; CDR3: CASSLVIGGGQVEQYF
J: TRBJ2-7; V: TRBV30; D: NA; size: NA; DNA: TGTGCCTGGGCCGGGACTGACTACGAGCAGTACTTC; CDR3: CAWAGTDYEQYF
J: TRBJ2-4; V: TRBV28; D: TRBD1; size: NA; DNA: TGTGCCAGCAGGCCAGGGGGGACAGGTGGGGACATTCAGTACTTC; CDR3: CASRPGGTGGDIQYF
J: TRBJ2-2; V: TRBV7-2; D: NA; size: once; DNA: TGTGCCAGCAGCTTCCGTCGAGGGAACGGGGAGCTGTTTTTT; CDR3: CASSFRRGNGELFF
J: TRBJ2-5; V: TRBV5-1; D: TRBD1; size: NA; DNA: TGCGCCAGCAGCTCCGGGACAGGGCGGGAGACCCAGTACTTC; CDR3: CASSSGTGRETQYF
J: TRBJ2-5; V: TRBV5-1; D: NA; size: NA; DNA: TGCGCCAGCAGCTTGGTTAATAGCCAAGAGACCCAGTACTTC; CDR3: CASSLVNSQETQYF
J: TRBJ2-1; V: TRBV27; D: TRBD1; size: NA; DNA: TGTGCCAGCAGTCGTGTGGGACAGGGGGCGTCCCGCTCCTACAATGAGCAGTTCTTC; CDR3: CASSRVGQGASRSYNEQFF
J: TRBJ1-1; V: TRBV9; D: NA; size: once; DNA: TGTGCCAGCAGCCCCCGACTTGGGGGGGATTACACTGAAGCTTTCTTT; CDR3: CASSPRLGGDYTEAFF
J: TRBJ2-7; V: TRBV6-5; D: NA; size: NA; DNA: TGTGCCAGCAGTTACTCGTACGGGAGTGAAACCTACGAGCAGTACTTC; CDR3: CASSYSYGSETYEQYF
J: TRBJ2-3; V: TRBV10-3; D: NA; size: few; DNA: TGTGCCATCTCTGAGGACAGTACATTGACAGATACGCAGTATTTT; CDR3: CAISEDSTLTDTQYF
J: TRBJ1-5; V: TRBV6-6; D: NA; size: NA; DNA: TGTGCCAGCGGGACCCGACTGGGGGGGGGTAATCAGCCCCAGCATTTT; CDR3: CASGTRLGGGNQPQHF
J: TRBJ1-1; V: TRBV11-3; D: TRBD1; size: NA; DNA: TGTGCCAGCAGCTTAACCATAGGGACAGGGTTTGAAGCTTTCTTT; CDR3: CASSLTIGTGFEAFF
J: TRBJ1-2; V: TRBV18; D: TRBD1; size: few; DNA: TGTGCCAGCTCACCACGGGGACAGGGAGGCGTTGGCTACACCTTC; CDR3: CASSPRGQGGVGYTF
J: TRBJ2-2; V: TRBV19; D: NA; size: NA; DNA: TGTGCCAGTAGTAGTGGACAGAACACCGGGGAGCTGTTTTTT; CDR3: CASSSGQNTGELFF
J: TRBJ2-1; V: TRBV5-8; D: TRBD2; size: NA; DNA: TGTGCCAGCAGCACGGGACTAGCGGGCTACAATGAGCAGTTCTTC; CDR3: CASSTGLAGYNEQFF
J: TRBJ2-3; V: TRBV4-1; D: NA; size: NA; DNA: TGCGCCAGCAGCCAACAGTTCACAGATACGCAGTATTTT; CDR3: CASSQQFTDTQYF
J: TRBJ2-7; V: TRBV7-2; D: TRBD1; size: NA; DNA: TGTGCCAGCAGAGGGGGCGGGCTGGACGAGCAGTACTTC; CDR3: CASRGGGLDEQYF
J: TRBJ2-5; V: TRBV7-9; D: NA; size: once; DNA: TGTGCCAGCAGCCCAATAGAAGAGACCCAGTACTTC; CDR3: CASSPIEETQYF
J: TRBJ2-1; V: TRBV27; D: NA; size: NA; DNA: TGTGCCCCCAGGGGTCAGCGAAGTGAGCAGTTCTTC; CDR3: CAPRGQRSEQFF
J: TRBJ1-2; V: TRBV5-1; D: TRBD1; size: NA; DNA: TGCGCCAGCAGCTCGGGACAGGGGGACTATGGCTACACCTTC; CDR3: CASSSGQGDYGYTF